This TCR beta chain was sequenced for a study of control samples from healthy donors and cancer patients. Clones were read by immunoSEQ multiplex PCR, and TCRdb kept only the in-frame ones, dropping some. The sample contains about 410,000 clones, more than 80% of which appear only once. This CDR3 contains 14 residues. Germline V lookup: CDR1 MDHEN, CDR2 SYDVKM. V shed 3 bases and J shed 5 bases, with 14 bases lying between them. The chain has TRBV28 and TRBJ2-7; no firm D call. The sample comprised PBMCs. This clonotype was obtained from a man in his forties with head and neck cancer. The CDR3 region is CASSFRVIGDEQYF. CDR3 DNA sequence: TGTGCCAGCAGTTTCCGGGTTATAGGAGACGAGCAGTACTTC.